These 18 T cell receptor beta chains were all obtained from the same sample, sequenced in a study of control samples from healthy donors and cancer patients. Profiled with immunoSEQ multiplex PCR; TCRdb holds only in-frame clones, not every one. The repertoire holds about 120,000 clones, with 89% as singletons. Source material: blood. These receptor sequences come from a man in his fifties or sixties in good health.

CDR3 coding DNA: TGTGCCAGCAGCCCCTCAAACGGGGTAAATGGCTACACCTTC. Translation: CASSPSNGVNGYTF. The chain combines TRBV7-8 with TRBJ1-2, with D uncertain. Between the trimmed V and J ends, which lost 5 bases and 6 bases, there was a span of 16 bases. The CDR3 totals 14 residues. From germline, CDR1 is SGHVS and CDR2 FQNEAQ.

This chain connects TRBV3-1 (or the pseudogene TRBV3-2) to TRBJ1-3, with D unclear. This CDR3 is 13 amino acids long. Trimming cost V 1 base and J 0 bases, with 1 base left between them. Germline CDR1 and CDR2: LGHDT and YNNKEL (reference sequence). CDR3: CASSQGSGNTIYF. In DNA, the CDR3 is TGTGCCAGCAGCCAAGGCTCTGGAAACACCATATATTTT.

In this sample, this clone turned up a few times. The chain links TRBV19 to TRBJ1-2, with D unclear. There are 13 residues in the CDR3. With 6 bases removed from V and 6 bases from J, the gap between germline ends came to 14 bases. Per the germline V gene, CDR1 is LNHDA and CDR2 is SQIVND (reference sequence). The CDR3, as DNA: TGTGCCAGTAGGCTCCGACAACGGGATGGCTACACCTTC. It encodes CASRLRQRDGYTF.

The V and J genes are TRBV29-1 and TRBJ2-3; 8 bases map to TRBD1. CDR1 and CDR2 (germline): SQVTM, ANQGSEA. J gave up 5 bases and V 7 bases, and 8 bases lay outside the gene matches. This CDR3 is built from 13 residues. CDR3 DNA sequence: TGCAGCGCCCGGACAGGGTCGGTAGATACGCAGTATTTT. Translating it yields CSARTGSVDTQYF.

This clone appeared a few times. The chain uses TRBV2 and TRBJ2-6; TRBD1 matches at 7 bases. With V trimmed by 8 bases and J by 0 bases, 7 bases remained unmatched. The CDR3 is made up of 16 amino acids. Germline V gives CDR1 SNHLY, CDR2 FYNNEI. Here the CDR3 reads CASDRDVLSGANVLTF. DNA for the CDR3: TGTGCCAGCGACAGGGATGTTCTCTCTGGGGCCAACGTCCTGACTTTC.

The chain employs TRBV2 and TRBJ2-3, with TRBD2 matching over 12 bases. From germline, CDR1 is SNHLY and CDR2 FYNNEI. The CDR3 covers 16 residues. The V gene end was trimmed by 5 bases and the J gene end by 2 bases; junction bases not matched to a gene: 5. CDR3 bases: TGTGCCAGCAGTCAGAGACTAGCGGGGGTCACAGATACGCAGTATTTT. Translation gives CASSQRLAGVTDTQYF.

This chain connects TRBV7-6 to TRBJ2-2; 7 bases align to TRBD1. Germline loops: CDR1 SGHVS, CDR2 FNYEAQ. The CDR3 runs 17 residues. V shed 5 bases and J 1 base; nucleotides not matched to a gene: 10. CDR3 in amino acids: CASSLNRGPENTGELFF. The DNA for the CDR3 is TGTGCCAGCAGCCTCAACAGGGGCCCCGAGAACACCGGGGAGCTGTTTTTT.

The J gene is TRBJ2-7, the V gene TRBV28; TRBD2 aligns across 12 bases. Unmatched junction bases numbered 0, after V lost 1 base and J lost 2 bases. This CDR3 region has 15 residues. CDR1 and CDR2 from the germline V gene are MDHEN and SYDVKM. The CDR3 bases are TGTGCCAGCAGTTTATCTAGCGGGGGGGCCTACGAGCAGTACTTC. Protein sequence: CASSLSSGGAYEQYF.

This clone was counted a single time. V usage is TRBV5-5 and J usage is TRBJ1-2, with D perhaps TRBD1 (5 bases). V lost 2 bases and J 0 bases, leaving 17 bases between the germline ends. From germline, CDR1 is SGHKS and CDR2 YYEKEE (reference sequence). The CDR3 loop spans 17 amino acids. CDR3 protein: CASSLDGTGDSNYGYTF. The CDR3 nucleotides read TGTGCCAGCAGCTTAGACGGGACGGGGGATTCTAACTATGGCTACACCTTC.

DNA for the CDR3: TGTGCCAGCTCACCACAATCGCCGGCCCCCGATAGGAACTATGGCTACACCTTC. Protein sequence: CASSPQSPAPDRNYGYTF. The rearrangement links TRBV18 to TRBJ1-2; no firm D call. V was pared by 1 base and J by 2 bases, with 20 bases between. Germline values: CDR1 KGHSH, CDR2 LQKENI. CDR3 size: 18 residues.

V and J are TRBV4-2 and TRBJ2-5; TRBD2 matches at 12 bases. The CDR3 consists of 16 residues. Germline trimming cut 2 bases from V and 5 bases from J; bases unmatched to any gene: 6. Per the germline V gene, CDR1 is LGHNA and CDR2 is YNFKEQ. The CDR3 loop is CASSQWTSGEVETQYF. Written as DNA, the CDR3 is TGTGCCAGCAGCCAATGGACTAGCGGGGAGGTTGAGACCCAGTACTTC.

This clone was recorded only once. The gene calls are TRBV5-1 and TRBJ1-1, with 7 bases matching TRBD1. The CDR3 spans 14 residues. Germline CDR1 is SGHRS and CDR2 is YFSETQ. Unmatched junction bases numbered 6, after V lost 2 bases and J lost 5 bases. DNA of the CDR3: TGCGCCAGCAGCTTAGATACAGGGGTAACTGAAGCTTTCTTT. Its translation is CASSLDTGVTEAFF.

This clone has ten or more counts. The CDR3 loop reads CASSEWGDDGTNTEAFF. CDR3 coding DNA: TGTGCCAGCAGTGAATGGGGGGATGACGGTACGAACACTGAAGCTTTCTTT. The chain combines TRBV25-1 with TRBJ1-1; D is possibly TRBD1 (5 bases). V was trimmed by 1 base and J by 1 base, leaving 16 bases between them. Germline V gives CDR1 MGHDK, CDR2 SYGVNS. This CDR3 contains 17 residues.

The gene calls are TRBV2 and TRBJ1-2; 8 nucleotides agree with TRBD1. This CDR3 has 14 amino acids. Germline-derived CDR1 and CDR2 are SNHLY and FYNNEI. The V and J ends lost 5 bases and 8 bases, in that order; junction bases with no gene match: 10. The CDR3 sequence is CASSMRQGQEGYTF. DNA of the CDR3: TGTGCCAGCAGTATGCGACAGGGGCAAGAAGGCTACACCTTC.

The chain is built from TRBV4-2 and TRBJ2-7; a possible D gene is TRBD2 (5 bases). V lost 3 bases, J lost 7 bases, and 13 bases lay in between. CDR1 LGHNA and CDR2 YNFKEQ come from the germline V gene. The CDR3 extends over 13 amino acids. The CDR3 nucleotides read TGTGCCAGCAGCCAGGGGTCTACGGGGGAGCAGTACTTC. This codes for CASSQGSTGEQYF.

The chain joins TRBV5-4 to TRBJ1-1; a weak D match, TRBD1 (5 bases). Germline V gene data show CDR1 as SGHNT and CDR2 as YYREEE (reference sequence). This CDR3 comprises 12 residues. V lost 4 bases, J lost 5 bases, and 9 bases lay in between. The CDR3 bases are TGTGCCAGCAGCCAAGACAGTACTGAAGCTTTCTTT. Protein: CASSQDSTEAFF. The full variable domain, rest sourced from reference TRBV5-4 and TRBJ1-1, is ETGVTQSPTHLIKTRGQQVTLRCSSQSGHNTVSWYQQALGQGPQFIFQYYREEENGRGNFPPRFSGLQFPNYSSELNVNALELDDSALYLCASSQDSTEAFFGQGTRLTVV.

The chain links TRBV4-2 to TRBJ2-1, with unresolved D. Germline lookup yields CDR1 LGHNA and CDR2 YNFKEQ. The V and J ends lost 0 bases and 0 bases respectively, with 6 bases between them. The CDR3 is 15 amino acids. The CDR3 loop reads CASSQEISSYNEQFF. The CDR3 DNA is TGTGCCAGCAGCCAAGAGATTAGCTCCTACAATGAGCAGTTCTTC.

This clone was detected once. This chain links TRBV5-1 with TRBJ1-3, with 7 bases matching TRBD1. Looked up from germline, CDR1 is SGHRS and CDR2 is YFSETQ. This CDR3 contains 16 residues. V dropped 0 bases and J dropped 3; count of bases not matched to a gene: 6. The CDR3 loop is CASSLGPTGVGNTIYF. DNA of the CDR3: TGCGCCAGCAGCTTGGGCCCAACAGGGGTTGGAAACACCATATATTTT.